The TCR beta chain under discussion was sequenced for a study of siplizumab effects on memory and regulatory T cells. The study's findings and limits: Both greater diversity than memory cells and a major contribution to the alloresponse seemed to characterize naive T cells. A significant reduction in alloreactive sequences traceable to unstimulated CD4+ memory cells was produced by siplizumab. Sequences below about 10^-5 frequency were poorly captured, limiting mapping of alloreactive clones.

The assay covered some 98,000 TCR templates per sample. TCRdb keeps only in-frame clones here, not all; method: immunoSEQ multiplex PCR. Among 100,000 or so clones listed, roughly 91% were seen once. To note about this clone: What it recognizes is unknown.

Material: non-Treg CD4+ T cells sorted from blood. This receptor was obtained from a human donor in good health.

The DNA for the CDR3 is TGTGCCAGCAGCCAATTTAGGACAGAAGAAAAACTGTTTTTT. This translates into CASSQFRTEEKLFF. The chain couples TRBV28 to TRBJ1-4, with a possible D match to TRBD1 (6 bases). The CDR3 has 14 amino acids. Germline loops: CDR1 MDHEN, CDR2 SYDVKM. The V gene lost 6 bases and the J gene lost 8 bases, with 16 bases spanning the gap.